This entry features one T cell receptor beta chain sequence. The antigen is unknown. This specimen belongs to a study of shared clonotypes between healthy human individuals. Notes on the study in general: Specimens sampled were limited to blood, with tissue repertoires likely differing.

A deep-level run was used for the assay. TCRdb's copy holds only in-frame clones and misses some; the assay was immunoSEQ multiplex PCR. This sample has fewer than 550,000 clones, with 60% to 80% found just once. Per germline, CDR1 LNHDA and CDR2 SQIVND (reference sequence). There are 14 residues in the CDR3. V dropped 3 bases and J dropped 2 bases, with 11 bases sitting between them. The rearrangement links TRBV19 to TRBJ2-7, with D hard to call. The specimen was PBMCs. The receptor was derived from a woman aged 40 to 50 in good health. Some clones in this sample may be carry-over from other donors' samples. The CDR3 loop reads CASSISSRAYEQYF. DNA of the CDR3: TGTGCCAGTAGTATCAGTTCGAGAGCCTACGAGCAGTACTTC. Full variable domain (outside the CDR3, taken from reference TRBV19 and TRBJ2-7): DGGITQSPKYLFRKEGQNVTLSCEQNLNHDAMYWYRQDPGQGLRLIYYSQIVNDFQKGDIAEGYSVSREKKESFPLTVTSAQKNPTAFYLCASSISSRAYEQYFGPGTRLTVT.